Below are 4 T cell receptor beta chains sequenced from a single sample in a study of tumour-infiltrating T cells in Burkitt lymphoma. Using immunoSEQ multiplex PCR, the repertoire was profiled, and TCRdb retains in-frame clones only, with some absent. This table has 5,000 to 6,000 clones, approximately 10% appearing once. Sequenced: tumor tissue. The receptors stem from a human donor with diffuse large B-cell lymphoma.

In DNA form, the CDR3 reads TGCAGCGTTGGGCAGGGAGCTAACTATGGCTACACCTTC. Translated, it gives CSVGQGANYGYTF. This chain joins TRBV29-1 and TRBJ1-2; TRBD1 might be the D (5 bases). CDR1 is SQVTM and CDR2 is ANQGSEA in the germline V gene. The CDR3 is 13 residues long. The V end was cut by 4 bases, the J end by 0 bases, with 9 bases between.

This clone turned up a few times. The chain joins TRBV2 to TRBJ1-3, with D unresolved. Germline V gene lookup returns CDR1 SNHLY and CDR2 FYNNEI. Trimming left V 6 bases short and J 2 bases short, with 8 bases between. The CDR3 is 13 residues long. The CDR3 coding sequence is TGTGCCAGCAGGGGGAGGGCTGGAAACACCATATATTTT. Protein sequence: CASRGRAGNTIYF. Variable domain in full (rest from reference TRBV2 and TRBJ1-3): EPEVTQTPSHQVTQMGQEVILRCVPISNHLYFYWYRQILGQKVEFLVSFYNNEISEKSEIFDDQFSVERPDGSNFTLKIRSTKLEDSAMYFCASRGRAGNTIYFGEGSWLTVV.

J is TRBJ1-4 and V is TRBV19; 9 nucleotides line up with TRBD1. CDR1 and CDR2 (germline): LNHDA, SQIVND (reference sequence). Trimming removed 11 bases from V and 5 bases from J; junction bases left unmatched: 9. This CDR3 has 14 residues. For the CDR3, the DNA is TGTGCCTGCCGGGACAGGGAGGGAAATGAAAAACTGTTTTTT. Protein sequence: CACRDREGNEKLFF.

J is TRBJ1-3 and V is TRBV19, with TRBD1 matching 8 bases. There are 16 residues in the CDR3. CDR1 is LNHDA, CDR2 SQIVND, per germline (reference sequence). Unmatched junction bases numbered 13, after V lost 8 bases and J lost 4 bases. The CDR3 DNA reads TGTGCCAGTTCTTCCGGACAGGGCGCGGAAGGAAACACCATATATTTT. Its protein is CASSSGQGAEGNTIYF.